This TCR beta chain was sequenced for a study of CD8+CD57+ T cells in acquired aplastic anemia. As for the study in general: Mean yield of DNA from sorted CD4+ and CD8+ cells was 3 to 3.5 ug.

Genomic DNA, serving as template, underwent TCR beta VDJ and CDR3 profiling. TCRdb reprocessed the reads via MiXCR and lists one record per CDR3 protein. Of a few hundred thousand distinct CDR3 sequences listed, roughly 53% were seen once; the top ten hold under 1.5%. Patients picked for sequencing had shown CD8+CD57+ cell expansion detected by flow cytometry. Each of the patients presented with severe acquired aplastic anemia. Blood sampling was performed on the patients, and none of them had received therapy by then. The study's findings and limits: CD8+ Simpson's diversity did not differ significantly between patients and controls.

Points on this clonotype: What it recognizes is unknown.

In germline, CDR1 is LNHDA, CDR2 SQIVND (reference sequence). This CDR3 has 16 residues. After removal of 4 bases from V and 4 bases from J, the junction contained 9 bases not matched to a gene. The sequencing sample was made of sorted CD4+, CD8+, or CD8+CD57+ T cells (not recorded which) from PBMCs. The TCR comes from a human donor with aplastic anemia. This chain links TRBV19 with TRBJ1-1, with 10 bases fitting TRBD1. The CDR3: CASSTHDRGRATEAFF. The CDR3 DNA reads as TGTGCCAGTAGTACCCACGACAGGGGGCGAGCCACTGAAGCTTTCTTT.